This record looks at one TCR beta chain sequence and its context. V was pared by 0 bases and J by 5 bases, with 6 bases of the junction left unmatched. This CDR3 has 16 residues. The germline gives CDR1 PRHDT, CDR2 FYEKMQ (reference sequence). This sample is part of a study of beta chain features in type 1 diabetes. Every participating donor gave one draw, a heparinised blood sample averaging roughly 100 mL. Central memory, naive, regulatory and stem cell-like memory CD4+ cells were sorted by CD45RO/CCR7/CD25/CD127/CD95/CD27. Each of the sorted populations had a purity greater than 98%. Investigators reverse transcribed all isolated RNA, so they sequenced expressed TCRB transcripts. Each sample of naive, central memory or regulatory T cells had, on average, approximately 3.5 million reads. TCRdb's copy holds only in-frame clones and misses some; the assay was immunoSEQ multiplex PCR. The sample consists of around 430,000 clones, around 28% of them appearing once.

Sequencing was done on a sample of naive CD4+ T cells from blood. This receptor was identified in a man between 18 and 29 years old in good health. V usage is TRBV13 and J usage is TRBJ1-4; TRBD1 aligns across 7 bases. The CDR3 bases are TGTGCCAGCAGCTTAGGCCGACAGGGAATGAATGAAAAACTGTTTTTT. This sequence encodes CASSLGRQGMNEKLFF.